This T cell receptor (beta chain) was obtained from a study of T cells in Graves' hyperthyroidism and ophthalmopathy. Researchers took RNA transcripts and amplified the TCR beta CDR3 regions from them. In the first-round RT-PCR of the TCR CDR3, the HTBI primer set was used. TCRdb recomputed calls from the multiplex PCR reads with MiXCR, one row per CDR3 protein. This sample has about 690,000 distinct CDR3 sequences, with 15% to 20% found just once. PBMCs came from 9 to 10 ml fresh peripheral blood. Study-level results: Ophthalmopathy was told apart from stable hyperthyroidism by a 13 V-J model. Ophthalmopathy, which appeared later, was predicted by the model a median about 6 months before onset. Most clonotypes expanded in thyroid above 0.001 were likewise present in blood.

About this clonotype: Its antigen is still unknown.

The germline CDR1 and CDR2 sequences are SQVTM and ANQGSEA. There are 12 residues in the CDR3. V lost 5 bases and J lost 0, with 8 bases in between. The rearrangement uses TRBV29-1 and TRBJ2-7; unclear D gene. Input material: blood. The TCR originated in a man between 45 and 60 years old with Graves' hyperthyroidism. The CDR3 here is CSVPKSSYEQYF. The CDR3 DNA reads as TGCAGCGTTCCCAAGAGCTCCTACGAGCAGTACTTC.